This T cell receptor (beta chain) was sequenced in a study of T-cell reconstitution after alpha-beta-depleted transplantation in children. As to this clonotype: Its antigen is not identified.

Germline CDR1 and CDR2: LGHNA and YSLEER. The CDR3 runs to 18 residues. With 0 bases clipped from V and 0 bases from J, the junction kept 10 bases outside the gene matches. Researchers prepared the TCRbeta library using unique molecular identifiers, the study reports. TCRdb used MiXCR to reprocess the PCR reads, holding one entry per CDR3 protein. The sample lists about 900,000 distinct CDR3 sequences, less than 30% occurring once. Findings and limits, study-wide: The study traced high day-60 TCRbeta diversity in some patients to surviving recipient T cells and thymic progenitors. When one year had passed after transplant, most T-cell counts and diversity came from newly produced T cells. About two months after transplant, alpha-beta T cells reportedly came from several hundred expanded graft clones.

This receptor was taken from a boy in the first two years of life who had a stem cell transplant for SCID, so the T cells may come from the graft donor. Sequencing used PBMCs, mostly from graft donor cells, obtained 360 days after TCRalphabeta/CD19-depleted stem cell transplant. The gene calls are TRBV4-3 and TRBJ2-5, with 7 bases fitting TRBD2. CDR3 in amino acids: CASSQDGVLAEYQETQYF. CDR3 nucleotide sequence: TGCGCCAGCAGCCAAGATGGAGTCCTAGCGGAGTACCAAGAGACCCAGTACTTC.